This TCR beta chain was recovered during a study of blood T cell repertoires in COVID-19. The protocol was immunoSEQ multiplex PCR, while the TCRdb copy is restricted to in-frame clones and leaves out a portion. The repertoire consists of 90,000 or so clones, with about nine tenths occurring once and the leading ten covering approximately 5.4%. Between the trimmed V and J ends, which lost 1 base and 5 bases, there was a span of 12 bases. The CDR3 runs to 15 residues. Germline CDR1 reads SEHNR; CDR2 reads FQNEAQ (reference sequence). The V call is TRBV7-9, the J call TRBJ1-3, with D perhaps TRBD1 (5 bases). Sequencing was done on a sample of peripheral blood. The clonotype comes from a man aged 55 to 69 with COVID-19, enrolled during active disease. CDR3 protein: CASSLETGERNTIYF. The DNA for the CDR3 is TGTGCCAGCAGCTTAGAAACAGGAGAACGAAACACCATATATTTT.